A single sample is the source of the 10 T cell receptor beta chains below, sequenced in a study of T cell changes during pregnancy in multiple sclerosis. Repertoires were generated with immunoSEQ multiplex PCR, while TCRdb's copy carries only in-frame clones and drops some. The repertoire includes about 87,000 clones, 80% to 95% of them detected once, and 1.2% to 1.5% sits in the top ten. Sequences were derived from peripheral blood, sampled in the third trimester of pregnancy. Receptors were obtained from a female donor in good health, enrolled as a control in a pregnancy study.

This chain joins TRBV11-3 and TRBJ2-1, with 8 bases matching TRBD1. The V segment lost 5 bases and the J segment 5 bases; nucleotides outside the gene matches: 8. The CDR3 is made up of 15 amino acids. CDR1 SGHNT and CDR2 YENEEA come from the germline V gene. The CDR3 reads CASSRSGQGHNEQFF. The CDR3 region has the DNA TGTGCCAGCAGCCGCTCCGGACAGGGACACAATGAGCAGTTCTTC.

The gene calls are TRBV19 and TRBJ2-3, with TRBD2 as a possible D gene (6 bases). Trimming took 0 bases from V and 8 from J, leaving 9 bases between them. The CDR3 has 13 amino acids. Germline CDR1 reads LNHDA; CDR2 reads SQIVND (reference sequence). CDR3 loop: CASSIDRGGTQYF. For the CDR3, the DNA is TGTGCCAGTAGTATAGATAGGGGAGGTACGCAGTATTTT. Full variable domain (remainder filled in from reference TRBV19 and TRBJ2-3): DGGITQSPKYLFRKEGQNVTLSCEQNLNHDAMYWYRQDPGQGLRLIYYSQIVNDFQKGDIAEGYSVSREKKESFPLTVTSAQKNPTAFYLCASSIDRGGTQYFGPGTRLTVL.

The chain joins TRBV5-1 to TRBJ2-5; 9 bases match TRBD2. The CDR3 spans 16 residues. Unmatched junction bases numbered 10, after V lost 4 bases and J lost 3 bases. In germline, CDR1 is SGHRS, CDR2 YFSETQ. The CDR3 DNA follows: TGCGCCAGCAGCCCTGGCGGGGTAGCGGGAGAAGAGACCCAGTACTTC. It translates to CASSPGGVAGEETQYF.

V and J are TRBV19 and TRBJ1-2; TRBD1 is a possible D gene (5 bases). The CDR3 is made up of 13 amino acids. The germline V gene has CDR1 LNHDA and CDR2 SQIVND (reference sequence). V gave up 6 bases and J gave up 2 bases, with 10 bases separating them. As DNA, the CDR3 is TGTGCCAGTAGGGGGGGACGGAACTATGGCTACACCTTC. It specifies CASRGGRNYGYTF.

This clone was counted once. V gene TRBV5-1 combines with J gene TRBJ2-5, with D unclear. The CDR3 is 14 amino acids. V was clipped by 4 bases and J by 5 bases, with 15 bases between them. Germline lookup yields CDR1 SGHRS and CDR2 YFSETQ. CDR3 sequence: CASSTDLFGETQYF. The CDR3 region has the DNA TGCGCCAGCAGCACCGACCTCTTCGGGGAGACCCAGTACTTC.

The V gene is TRBV19, the J gene TRBJ2-3; no definite D call. CDR3 size: 17 residues. Trimming removed 0 bases from V and 0 bases from J, with 13 bases in between. The germline CDR1 and CDR2 sequences are LNHDA and SQIVND (reference sequence). This CDR3 is CASSIDWKQTSTDTQYF. CDR3 coding DNA: TGTGCCAGTAGTATAGATTGGAAACAGACAAGCACAGATACGCAGTATTTT.

The J gene is TRBJ2-6, the V gene TRBV5-1; D is ambiguous. CDR3 length: 15 amino acids. V gave up 0 bases and J gave up 1 base, with 5 bases separating them. Looked up from germline, CDR1 is SGHRS and CDR2 is YFSETQ. For the CDR3, the DNA is TGCGCCAGCAGCTTGGGGGCATCTGGGGCCAACGTCCTGACTTTC. This sequence encodes CASSLGASGANVLTF.

The rearrangement uses TRBV18 and TRBJ2-1; D may be TRBD2 (5 bases). From germline, CDR1 is KGHSH and CDR2 LQKENI. The CDR3 runs to 14 residues. Trimming cost V 1 base and J 4 bases, with 8 bases left between them. Here the CDR3 DNA reads TGTGCCAGCTCACCACAGGAGGCTTACAATGAGCAGTTCTTC. This encodes CASSPQEAYNEQFF.

V gene TRBV11-2 combines with J gene TRBJ2-7; D may be TRBD2 (5 bases). The CDR3 runs 13 residues. Germline CDR1 and CDR2: SGHAT and FQNNGV. The V gene lost 4 bases and the J gene lost 12 bases, with 19 bases spanning the gap. CDR3 coding DNA: TGTGCCAGCAGCTCACAGAAGGCGGGTCTAAGGTACTTC. As protein: CASSSQKAGLRYF.

The chain employs TRBV27 and TRBJ2-7; 8 bases align to TRBD2. CDR3 size: 17 residues. CDR1 and CDR2 from the germline V gene are MNHEY and SMNVEV (reference sequence). V gave up 5 bases and J gave up 4 bases; unmatched junction bases: 16. The DNA for the CDR3 is TGTGCCAGCAGTCCCACCCCTTTAAGCGGGAGTACGTACGAGCAGTACTTC. It yields the protein CASSPTPLSGSTYEQYF.